This entry lists 26 T cell receptor beta chains sequenced from one sample in a study of cytomegalovirus exposure and HLA in healthy donors. PCR involved 60 Vbeta and 13 Jbeta primers. Method: immunoSEQ multiplex PCR; TCRdb's copy keeps in-frame clones and lacks some. The sample includes 90,000 to 120,000 clones, roughly 82% of them seen just once. Input material: PBMCs. The origin of the receptors is a male donor in good health and CMV-seronegative.

This clone has only one observation. This sequence joins TRBV9 and TRBJ2-7; 12 bases agree with TRBD2. Germline loops: CDR1 SGDLS, CDR2 YYNGEE. The junction had 3 bases not matched to a gene; V was cut back by 4 bases and J by 1 base. This CDR3 is built from 15 residues. The CDR3 loop is CASSTGTSGSYEQYF. In nucleotides, the CDR3 is TGTGCCAGCAGCACCGGGACTAGCGGGTCCTACGAGCAGTACTTC. The whole variable domain, filled in from reference TRBV9 and TRBJ2-7, reads DSGVTQTPKHLITATGQRVTLRCSPRSGDLSVYWYQQSLDQGLQFLIQYYNGEERAKGNILERFSAQQFPDLHSELNLSSLELGDSALYFCASSTGTSGSYEQYFGPGTRLTVT.

This clone was seen just once. This chain links TRBV28 with TRBJ2-1; possibly TRBD2 for D (6 bases). The germline CDR1 and CDR2 sequences are MDHEN and SYDVKM. Trimming removed 4 bases from V and 10 bases from J, with 20 bases in between. The CDR3 loop spans 15 amino acids. The CDR3 reads CASSSPRDSAWEQFF. The CDR3 bases are TGTGCCAGCAGTTCTCCTCGGGACTCCGCGTGGGAGCAGTTCTTC.

This chain links TRBV6-1 with TRBJ1-4, with D uncertain. V was cut by 1 base and J by 10 bases, with 10 bases left in between. The CDR3 is 13 residues long. Germline CDR1 reads MNHNS; CDR2 reads SASEGT. CDR3 in amino acids: CASSEGEVGKLFF. CDR3 in DNA: TGTGCCAGCAGTGAAGGGGAGGTTGGAAAACTGTTTTTT.

The chain has TRBV5-1 and TRBJ2-2; 7 bases map to TRBD1. This CDR3 is built from 15 residues. The V segment lost 2 bases and the J segment 5 bases; nucleotides outside the gene matches: 6. Germline V CDR1 and CDR2: SGHRS, YFSETQ. For the CDR3, the DNA is TGCGCCAGCAGCTTTGACAGGGTGGGAACCGGGGAGCTGTTTTTT. It specifies CASSFDRVGTGELFF. The full variable domain, rest sourced from reference TRBV5-1 and TRBJ2-2, is KAGVTQTPRYLIKTRGQQVTLSCSPISGHRSVSWYQQTPGQGLQFLFEYFSETQRNKGNFPGRFSGRQFSNSRSEMNVSTLELGDSALYLCASSFDRVGTGELFFGEGSRLTVL.

This chain uses TRBV18 with TRBJ2-5, with D possibly being TRBD2 (5 bases). Germline assignment: CDR1 KGHSH and CDR2 LQKENI. This CDR3 region has 14 residues. The V gene lost 1 base and the J gene lost 5 bases, with 11 bases spanning the gap. CDR3 nucleotides: TGTGCCAGCTCACCACTCCTAGCTGGGGAGACCCAGTACTTC. Translating it yields CASSPLLAGETQYF. Together with reference TRBV18 and TRBJ2-5, the CDR3 gives the full variable domain: NAGVMQNPRHLVRRRGQEARLRCSPMKGHSHVYWYRQLPEEGLKFMVYLQKENIIDESGMPKERFSAEFPKEGPSILRIQQVVRGDSAAYFCASSPLLAGETQYFGPGTRLLVL.

The chain couples TRBV30 to TRBJ1-5; the match to TRBD1 covers 10 bases. Per germline, CDR1 GTSNPN and CDR2 SVGIG (reference sequence). There are 13 residues in the CDR3. After removal of 5 bases from V and 5 bases from J, the junction contained 3 bases not matched to a gene. The CDR3 loop is CAWGQGGDQPQHF. CDR3 sequence (DNA): TGTGCCTGGGGACAGGGGGGGGATCAGCCCCAGCATTTT.

This chain joins TRBV9 and TRBJ2-2, with 8 bases aligning to TRBD2. Trimming took 4 bases from V and 5 from J; bases not matched to a gene: 7. The CDR3 loop spans 15 amino acids. Germline V gene data show CDR1 as SGDLS and CDR2 as YYNGEE. The CDR3 DNA reads as TGTGCCAGCAGCCCCAGCGGGAGTTATACCGGGGAGCTGTTTTTT. It is translated as CASSPSGSYTGELFF. Complete variable domain (other parts from reference TRBV9 and TRBJ2-2): DSGVTQTPKHLITATGQRVTLRCSPRSGDLSVYWYQQSLDQGLQFLIQYYNGEERAKGNILERFSAQQFPDLHSELNLSSLELGDSALYFCASSPSGSYTGELFFGEGSRLTVL.

This sequence joins TRBV28 and TRBJ2-1, with TRBD2 as a possible D gene (5 bases). Germline CDR1 is MDHEN and CDR2 is SYDVKM. The germline V and J ends were trimmed by 2 bases and 7 bases, with 15 bases remaining between them. The CDR3 covers 15 residues. CDR3 sequence (DNA): TGTGCCAGCAGTTTACGTGTCGGGGTATATAATGAGCAGTTCTTC. Protein sequence: CASSLRVGVYNEQFF.

This clone has just a few counts. The chain links TRBV4-1 to TRBJ2-3, with D unresolved. The CDR3 totals 16 residues. Germline lookup yields CDR1 MGHRA and CDR2 YSYEKL. Between the trimmed V and J ends, which lost 4 bases and 0 bases, there was a span of 14 bases. CDR3 coding DNA: TGCGCCAGCAGCCTCAGTTTTCCAGGTAGCACAGATACGCAGTATTTT. It encodes CASSLSFPGSTDTQYF.

The V and J genes are TRBV6-6 and TRBJ2-5, with 12 nucleotides matching TRBD1. The germline V gene has CDR1 MNHNY and CDR2 SVGAGI (reference sequence). The CDR3 runs to 15 residues. CDR3 in DNA: TGTGCGACCGGGACAGGGGGCTTGTCCCGAGAGACCCAGTACTTC. Its translation: CATGTGGLSRETQYF.

The table lists this clone with a few counts. The chain couples TRBV14 to TRBJ2-1, with TRBD2 matching over 10 bases. Per germline, CDR1 SGHDN and CDR2 FVKESK. The CDR3 runs 16 residues. V was pared by 8 bases and J by 6 bases, with 13 bases of the junction left unmatched. The CDR3 sequence: CASRVGKREGLNEQFF. The CDR3 DNA sequence: TGTGCCAGCCGAGTCGGGAAGCGGGAGGGCCTCAATGAGCAGTTCTTC.

The count of this clone is one. The chain is built from TRBV27 and TRBJ2-1; 8 nucleotides line up with TRBD2. Germline V gene lookup returns CDR1 MNHEY and CDR2 SMNVEV (reference sequence). The CDR3 loop spans 14 amino acids. The V gene end was trimmed by 7 bases and the J gene end by 5 bases; junction bases not matched to a gene: 7. In DNA form, the CDR3 reads TGTGCCAGCAACCATCCGGGAGGGGACAATGAGCAGTTCTTC. Its protein product is CASNHPGGDNEQFF.

The rearrangement uses TRBV5-1 and TRBJ2-5, with 11 bases that match TRBD2. V trimming: 4 bases; J trimming: 5 bases; junction bases outside the gene matches: 13. Germline V lookup: CDR1 SGHRS, CDR2 YFSETQ. CDR3 length: 17 amino acids. CDR3 sequence reads: CASSPTIAGGPYETQYF. The CDR3 DNA reads TGCGCCAGCAGCCCAACTATAGCGGGAGGGCCTTATGAGACCCAGTACTTC.

The chain uses TRBV1 and TRBJ2-5; TRBD2 is the table's D call and was not checked against the DNA. The closer fit of TRBJ2-7 to the DNA end suggests the J call may be wrong. TRBV1 is recorded as a pseudogene. This CDR3 is built from 16 residues. This chain's CDR3 is CTSSHTDGDWNYEQYF. The DNA of the CDR3 is TGCACCAGCAGCCATACAGATGGGGACTGGAACTACGAGCAGTACTTC.

CDR3 sequence: CASTQTGATANTGELFF. The CDR3 DNA is TGTGCCAGCACACAGACGGGTGCGACAGCGAACACCGGGGAGCTGTTTTTT. The chain is built from TRBV6-7 and TRBJ2-2; a possible D gene is TRBD1 (5 bases). TRBV6-7 is sorted into the ORF group, with uncertain function. V was cut by 7 bases and J by 0 bases, with 18 bases left in between. This CDR3 region has 17 residues.

The chain carries TRBV6-5 and TRBJ1-1; possibly TRBD1 for D (5 bases). Germline V CDR1 and CDR2: MNHEY, SVGAGI. There are 15 residues in the CDR3. V was cut by 2 bases and J by 5 bases, with 15 bases left in between. The CDR3 here is CASSYRGGLRTEAFF. The CDR3 region has the DNA TGTGCCAGCAGTTACAGGGGAGGGCTAAGGACTGAAGCTTTCTTT.

The chain has TRBV20-1 and TRBJ1-1; 8 bases map to TRBD1. The CDR3 runs 11 residues. Germline V gene lookup returns CDR1 DFQATT and CDR2 SNEGSKA (reference sequence). The CDR3 DNA follows: TGCAGGGGGACAGGGAACACTGAAGCTTTCTTT. Translating gives CRGTGNTEAFF.

The genes are TRBV7-8 and TRBJ2-3; a weak D match, TRBD2 (5 bases). The CDR3 runs to 14 residues. CDR1 is SGHVS, CDR2 FQNEAQ, per germline. Trimming took off 4 bases at V and 2 bases at J, with 10 bases between the two ends. CDR3 nucleotide sequence: TGTGCCAGCAGCTCCGCAGCGGCCACAGATACGCAGTATTTT. This encodes CASSSAAATDTQYF.

J is TRBJ1-2 and V is TRBV9, with 10 positions matching TRBD1. The CDR3 runs 14 residues. V dropped 2 bases and J dropped 3; count of bases not matched to a gene: 1. Germline CDR1 and CDR2: SGDLS and YYNGEE. CDR3 sequence (DNA): TGTGCCAGCAGCGTCGGGACAGGGGACTATGGCTACACCTTC. Translating it yields CASSVGTGDYGYTF. Supplemented by reference TRBV9 and TRBJ1-2, the full variable domain reads DSGVTQTPKHLITATGQRVTLRCSPRSGDLSVYWYQQSLDQGLQFLIQYYNGEERAKGNILERFSAQQFPDLHSELNLSSLELGDSALYFCASSVGTGDYGYTFGSGTRLTVV.

The table lists this clone with a count of one. The chain links TRBV5-1 to TRBJ1-2; the D gene is possibly TRBD1 (6 bases). Germline V gene lookup returns CDR1 SGHRS and CDR2 YFSETQ. This CDR3 region has 15 residues. Deletions cut 0 bases from V and 2 bases from J, with 11 bases between. The CDR3 loop reads CASSLVFRGNYGYTF. The CDR3 DNA reads TGCGCCAGCAGCTTGGTCTTCAGGGGAAACTATGGCTACACCTTC.

This chain links TRBV11-2 with TRBJ2-1, with 7 positions matching TRBD1. CDR1 is SGHAT, CDR2 FQNNGV, per germline. J gave up 4 bases and V 4 bases, and 7 bases lay outside the gene matches. The CDR3 contains 15 residues. The CDR3: CASSSPGQTYNEQFF. The CDR3 nucleotides are TGTGCCAGCAGCTCACCGGGACAGACGTACAATGAGCAGTTCTTC.

The chain's CDR3 is CASSDLGGRSYNEQFF. The DNA of the CDR3 is TGCGCCAGCAGCGACCTTGGGGGCCGCTCCTACAATGAGCAGTTCTTC. The rearrangement uses TRBV5-1 and TRBJ2-1; tentatively, D is TRBD1 (6 bases). The CDR3 is 16 residues long. The germline gives CDR1 SGHRS, CDR2 YFSETQ. V was pared by 4 bases and J by 0 bases, with 14 bases between.

This clone was seen only once. An end of the junction does not agree with germline; a read error may underlie this. This sequence joins TRBV7-9 and TRBJ2-7; no firm D call. This CDR3 has 12 residues. Germline values: CDR1 SEHNR, CDR2 FQNEAQ (reference sequence). In nucleotides, the CDR3 is TGTTCCAGCAGCTTTACTCCTCACGAGCAGTACTTC. It codes for CSSSFTPHEQYF.

Only one count was recorded for this clone. This sequence joins TRBV13 and TRBJ2-5; D perhaps matches TRBD1 (7 bases). This CDR3 has 18 amino acids. From germline, CDR1 is PRHDT and CDR2 FYEKMQ (reference sequence). The V end lost 3 bases, the J end lost 2 bases, and 22 bases lay between the germline ends. CDR3 loop: CASSFGEDRAGLQETQYF. CDR3 nucleotides: TGTGCCAGCAGCTTCGGGGAAGACAGGGCGGGGCTTCAAGAGACCCAGTACTTC.

The rearrangement joins TRBV6-5 to TRBJ2-5, with D uncertain. Germline loops: CDR1 MNHEY, CDR2 SVGAGI. The CDR3 runs 12 residues. V was clipped by 6 bases and J by 2 bases, with 7 bases between them. CDR3 nucleotides: TGTGCCAGCAGCCGGGTTCAAGAGACCCAGTACTTC. Protein: CASSRVQETQYF.

The rearrangement links TRBV13 to TRBJ2-1, with 13 nucleotides matching TRBD2. After removal of 5 bases from V and 3 bases from J, the junction contained 7 bases not matched to a gene. This CDR3 has 17 amino acids. Germline loops: CDR1 PRHDT, CDR2 FYEKMQ (reference sequence). The CDR3 protein is CASSPPGTSGNYNEQFF. The CDR3 bases are TGTGCCAGCAGCCCCCCCGGGACTAGCGGGAACTACAATGAGCAGTTCTTC.